This entry concerns a single TCR beta chain. The antigen remains unidentified. The data stem from a study of shared clonotypes between healthy human individuals. About the research overall: Samples came from a couple of female and three male donors aged 18 to 49. Findings of the study overall: Depth of sequencing was expected to influence donor clonotype sharing.

CD8 cells classed as naive were CD45RO-negative and positively selected for CCR7, excluding terminally differentiated effector memory CD45RA+ cells. At deep level, the assay was performed. Libraries were prepared by immunoSEQ multiplex PCR; TCRdb keeps only in-frame clonotypes and omits some of them. The sample lists almost 700,000 clones, about 92% occurring once. Germline-derived CDR1 and CDR2 are MDHEN and SYDVKM. The CDR3 is 14 amino acids. With 5 bases removed from V and 3 bases from J, the gap between germline ends came to 12 bases. J is TRBJ2-3 and V is TRBV28; D might be TRBD2 (6 bases). The TCR originated in a man aged 25 to 45 in good health. Sequencing was done on a sample of naive CD8+ T cells sorted from blood. As DNA, the CDR3 is TGTGCCAGCAGTCCGGGAGTCGGTACAGATACGCAGTATTTT. Translating gives CASSPGVGTDTQYF.